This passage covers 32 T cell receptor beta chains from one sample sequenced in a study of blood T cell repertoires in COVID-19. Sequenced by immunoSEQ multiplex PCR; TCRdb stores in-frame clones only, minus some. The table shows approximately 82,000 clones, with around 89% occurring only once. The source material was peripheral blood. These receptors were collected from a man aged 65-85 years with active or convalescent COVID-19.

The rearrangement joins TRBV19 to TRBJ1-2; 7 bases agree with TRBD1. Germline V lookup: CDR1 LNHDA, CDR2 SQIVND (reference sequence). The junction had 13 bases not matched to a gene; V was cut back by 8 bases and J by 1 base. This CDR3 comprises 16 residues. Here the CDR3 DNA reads TGTGCCAGTTCTGGGGGACAGAATATCTTTAACTATGGCTACACCTTC. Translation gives CASSGGQNIFNYGYTF.

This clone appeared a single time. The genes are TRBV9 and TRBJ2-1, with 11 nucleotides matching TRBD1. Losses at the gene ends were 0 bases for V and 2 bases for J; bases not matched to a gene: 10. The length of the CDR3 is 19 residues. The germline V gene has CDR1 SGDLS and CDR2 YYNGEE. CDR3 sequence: CASSVAGTGGLVPYNEQFF. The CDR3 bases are TGTGCCAGCAGCGTAGCCGGGACAGGGGGATTAGTCCCCTACAATGAGCAGTTCTTC.

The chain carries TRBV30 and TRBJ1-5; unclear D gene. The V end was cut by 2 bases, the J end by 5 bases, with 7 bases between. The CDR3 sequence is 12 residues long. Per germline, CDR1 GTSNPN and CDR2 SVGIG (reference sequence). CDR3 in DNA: TGTGCCTGGAGTCCCGGGGATCAGCCCCAGCATTTT. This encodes CAWSPGDQPQHF.

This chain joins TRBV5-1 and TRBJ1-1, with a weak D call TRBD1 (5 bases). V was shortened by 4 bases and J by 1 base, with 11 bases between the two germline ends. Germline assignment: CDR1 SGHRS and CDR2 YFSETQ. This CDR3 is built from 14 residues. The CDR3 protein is CASSRRGTNTEAFF. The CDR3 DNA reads TGCGCCAGCAGCAGAAGGGGAACGAACACTGAAGCTTTCTTT.

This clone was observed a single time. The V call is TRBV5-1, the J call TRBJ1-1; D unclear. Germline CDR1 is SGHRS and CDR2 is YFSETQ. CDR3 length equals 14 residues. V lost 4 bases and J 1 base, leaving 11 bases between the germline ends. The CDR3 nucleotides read TGCGCCAGCAGCGGCCGGGTCTGGAACACTGAAGCTTTCTTT. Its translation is CASSGRVWNTEAFF.

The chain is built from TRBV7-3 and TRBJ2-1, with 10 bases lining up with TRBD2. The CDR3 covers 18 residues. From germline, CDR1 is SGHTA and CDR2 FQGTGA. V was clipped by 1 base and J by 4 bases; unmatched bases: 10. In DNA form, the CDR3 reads TGTGCCAGCAGCTTAAACCCTAGCGGGAGCGGGAGGTACAATGAGCAGTTCTTC. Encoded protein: CASSLNPSGSGRYNEQFF.

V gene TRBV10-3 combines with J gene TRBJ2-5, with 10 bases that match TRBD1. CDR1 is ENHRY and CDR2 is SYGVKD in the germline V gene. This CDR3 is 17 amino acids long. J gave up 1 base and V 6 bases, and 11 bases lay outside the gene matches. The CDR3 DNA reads TGTGCCATCAGAAGACACGACGGGACAGGGGTCCAAGAGACCCAGTACTTC. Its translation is CAIRRHDGTGVQETQYF.

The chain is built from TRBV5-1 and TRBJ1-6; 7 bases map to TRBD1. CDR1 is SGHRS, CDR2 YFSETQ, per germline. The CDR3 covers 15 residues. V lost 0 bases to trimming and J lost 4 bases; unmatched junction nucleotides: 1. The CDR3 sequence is CASSLDRGYNSPLHF. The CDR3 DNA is TGCGCCAGCAGCTTGGACAGGGGATATAATTCACCCCTCCACTTT.

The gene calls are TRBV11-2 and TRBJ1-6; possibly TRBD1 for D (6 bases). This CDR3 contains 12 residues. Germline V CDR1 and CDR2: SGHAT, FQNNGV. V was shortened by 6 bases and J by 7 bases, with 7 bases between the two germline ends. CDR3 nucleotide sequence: TGTGCCAGCAGGGGACAAAATTCACCCCTCCACTTT. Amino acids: CASRGQNSPLHF.

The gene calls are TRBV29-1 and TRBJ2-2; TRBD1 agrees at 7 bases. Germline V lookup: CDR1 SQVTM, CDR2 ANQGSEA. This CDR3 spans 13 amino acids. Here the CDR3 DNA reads TGCAGTTATACAGGGGTCGGCACCGGGGAGCTGTTTTTT. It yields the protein CSYTGVGTGELFF.

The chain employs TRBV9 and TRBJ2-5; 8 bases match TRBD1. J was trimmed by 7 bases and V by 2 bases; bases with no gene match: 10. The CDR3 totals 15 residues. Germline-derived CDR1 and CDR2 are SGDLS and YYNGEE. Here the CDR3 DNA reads TGTGCCAGCAGCGTGACCGGGACAGGAGACGCGACCCAGTACTTC. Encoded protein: CASSVTGTGDATQYF.

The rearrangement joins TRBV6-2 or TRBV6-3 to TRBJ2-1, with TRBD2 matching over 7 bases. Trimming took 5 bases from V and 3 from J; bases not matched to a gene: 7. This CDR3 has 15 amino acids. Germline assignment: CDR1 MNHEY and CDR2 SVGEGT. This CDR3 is CASSRVAGYYNEQFF. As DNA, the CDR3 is TGTGCCAGCAGTCGGGTAGCGGGTTACTACAATGAGCAGTTCTTC.

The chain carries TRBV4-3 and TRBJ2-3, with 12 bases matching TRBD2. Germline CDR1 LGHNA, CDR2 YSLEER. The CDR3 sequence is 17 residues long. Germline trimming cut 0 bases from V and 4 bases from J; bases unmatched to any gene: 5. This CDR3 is CASSQDLSSGRADTQYF. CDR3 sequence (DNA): TGCGCCAGCAGCCAAGATCTGTCTAGCGGGAGGGCAGATACGCAGTATTTT.

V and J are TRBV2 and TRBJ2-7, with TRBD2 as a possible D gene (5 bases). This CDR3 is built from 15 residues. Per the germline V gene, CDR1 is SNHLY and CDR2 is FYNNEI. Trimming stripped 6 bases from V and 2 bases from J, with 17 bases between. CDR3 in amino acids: CASRLGLAVAYEQYF. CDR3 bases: TGTGCCAGCAGGCTCGGTCTAGCCGTAGCCTACGAGCAGTACTTC. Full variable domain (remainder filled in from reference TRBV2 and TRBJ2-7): EPEVTQTPSHQVTQMGQEVILRCVPISNHLYFYWYRQILGQKVEFLVSFYNNEISEKSEIFDDQFSVERPDGSNFTLKIRSTKLEDSAMYFCASRLGLAVAYEQYFGPGTRLTVT.

The CDR3 sequence: CATSDFSGQPQHF. The CDR3 bases are TGTGCCACCAGTGATTTCTCAGGCCAGCCCCAGCATTTT. The chain couples TRBV24-1 to TRBJ1-5, with D unresolved. V was shortened by 1 base and J by 7 bases, with 7 bases between the two germline ends. The CDR3 spans 13 residues. Germline CDR1 and CDR2: KGHDR and SFDVKD.

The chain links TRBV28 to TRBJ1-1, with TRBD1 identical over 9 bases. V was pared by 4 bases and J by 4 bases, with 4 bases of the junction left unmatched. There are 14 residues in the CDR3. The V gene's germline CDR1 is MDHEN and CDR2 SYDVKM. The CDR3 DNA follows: TGTGCCAGCAGTTCAGGACAGGGGTCCACTGAAGCTTTCTTT. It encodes CASSSGQGSTEAFF.

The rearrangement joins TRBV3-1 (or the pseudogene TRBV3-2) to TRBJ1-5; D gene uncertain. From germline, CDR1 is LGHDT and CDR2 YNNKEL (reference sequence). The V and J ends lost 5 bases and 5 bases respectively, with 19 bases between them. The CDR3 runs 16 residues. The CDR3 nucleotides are TGTGCCAGCAGCAAGCTAGTCCCTTGGCATCATCAGCCCCAGCATTTT. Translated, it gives CASSKLVPWHHQPQHF.

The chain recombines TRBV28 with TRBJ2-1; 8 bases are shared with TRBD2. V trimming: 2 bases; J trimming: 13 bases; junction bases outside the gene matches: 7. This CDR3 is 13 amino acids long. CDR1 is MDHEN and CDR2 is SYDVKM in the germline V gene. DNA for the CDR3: TGTGCCAGCAGTTTAGGGTATGCGGGAGGTCAGTTCTTC. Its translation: CASSLGYAGGQFF. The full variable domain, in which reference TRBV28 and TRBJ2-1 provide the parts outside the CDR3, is DVKVTQSSRYLVKRTGEKVFLECVQDMDHENMFWYRQDPGLGLRLIYFSYDVKMKEKGDIPEGYSVSREKKERFSLILESASTNQTSMYLCASSLGYAGGQFFGPGTRLTVL.

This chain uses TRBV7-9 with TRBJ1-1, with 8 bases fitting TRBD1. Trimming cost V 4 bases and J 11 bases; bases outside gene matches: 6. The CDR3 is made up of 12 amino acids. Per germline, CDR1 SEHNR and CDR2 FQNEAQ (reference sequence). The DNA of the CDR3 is TGTGCCAGCAGCTCCGGACAGGGTACGGCTTTCTTT. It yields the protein CASSSGQGTAFF. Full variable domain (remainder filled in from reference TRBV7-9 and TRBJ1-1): DTGVSQNPRHKITKRGQNVTFRCDPISEHNRLYWYRQTLGQGPEFLTYFQNEAQLEKSRLLSDRFSAERPKGSFSTLEIQRTEQGDSAMYLCASSSGQGTAFFGQGTRLTVV.

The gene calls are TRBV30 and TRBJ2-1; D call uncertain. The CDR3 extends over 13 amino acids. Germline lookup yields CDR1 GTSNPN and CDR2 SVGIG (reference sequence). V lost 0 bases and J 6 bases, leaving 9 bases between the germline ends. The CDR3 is CAWSVRSLNEQFF. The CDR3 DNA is TGTGCCTGGAGTGTACGGTCCCTCAATGAGCAGTTCTTC.

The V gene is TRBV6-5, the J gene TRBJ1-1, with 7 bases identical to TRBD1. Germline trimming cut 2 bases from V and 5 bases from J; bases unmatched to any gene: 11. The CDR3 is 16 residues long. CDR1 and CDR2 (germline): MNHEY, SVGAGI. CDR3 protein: CASSYTSTGSLTEAFF. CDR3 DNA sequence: TGTGCCAGCAGTTACACCTCGACAGGGAGCTTAACTGAAGCTTTCTTT.

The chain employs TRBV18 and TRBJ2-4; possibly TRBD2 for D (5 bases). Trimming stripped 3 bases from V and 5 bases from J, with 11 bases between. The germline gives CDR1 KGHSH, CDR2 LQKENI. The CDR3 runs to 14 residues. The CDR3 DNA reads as TGTGCCAGCTCACCCGATGGAGGTGAAAACATTCAGTACTTC. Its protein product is CASSPDGGENIQYF.

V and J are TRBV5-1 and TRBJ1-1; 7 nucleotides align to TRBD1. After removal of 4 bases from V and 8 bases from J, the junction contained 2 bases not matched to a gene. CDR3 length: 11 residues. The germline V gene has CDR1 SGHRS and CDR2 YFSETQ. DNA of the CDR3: TGCGCCAGCAGCGAGGACAGGGAAGCTTTCTTT. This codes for CASSEDREAFF.

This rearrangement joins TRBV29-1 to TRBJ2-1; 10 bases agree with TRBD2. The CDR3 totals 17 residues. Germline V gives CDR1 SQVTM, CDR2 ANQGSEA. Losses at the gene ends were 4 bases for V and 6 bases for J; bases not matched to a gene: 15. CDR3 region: CSVGWASGRRRANEQFF. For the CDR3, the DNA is TGCAGCGTTGGCTGGGCTAGCGGGAGAAGAAGGGCCAATGAGCAGTTCTTC.

In nucleotides, the CDR3 is TGCGCCAGCGGTACAGGGGGCGCCGCTGGAAACACCATATATTTT. Its protein is CASGTGGAAGNTIYF. The chain joins TRBV5-1 to TRBJ1-3; TRBD1 matches at 9 bases. The germline V gene has CDR1 SGHRS and CDR2 YFSETQ. Germline trimming cut 7 bases from V and 2 bases from J; bases unmatched to any gene: 7. This CDR3 spans 15 amino acids.

The CDR3: CASSPGLAGGPDTQYF. CDR3 DNA sequence: TGTGCCAGCAGTCCGGGACTAGCGGGAGGGCCTGATACGCAGTATTTT. The chain recombines TRBV27 with TRBJ2-3; 16 positions agree with TRBD2. The CDR3 extends over 16 amino acids. The V gene's germline CDR1 is MNHEY and CDR2 SMNVEV (reference sequence). The ends lost 5 bases at V and 6 bases at J; junction bases unmatched: 5.

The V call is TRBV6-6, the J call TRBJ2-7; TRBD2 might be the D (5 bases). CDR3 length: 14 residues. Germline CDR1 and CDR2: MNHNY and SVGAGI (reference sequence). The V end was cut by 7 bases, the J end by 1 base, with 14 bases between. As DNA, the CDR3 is TGTGCCAGCAAGCTGAGCGGCGATTCCTACGAGCAGTACTTC. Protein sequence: CASKLSGDSYEQYF.

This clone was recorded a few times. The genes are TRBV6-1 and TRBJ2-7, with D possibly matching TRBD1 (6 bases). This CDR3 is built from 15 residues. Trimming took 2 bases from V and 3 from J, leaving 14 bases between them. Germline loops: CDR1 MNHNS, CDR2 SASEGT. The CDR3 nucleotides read TGTGCCAGCAGTGAACGTGGAACAGGGATCTACGAGCAGTACTTC. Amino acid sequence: CASSERGTGIYEQYF.

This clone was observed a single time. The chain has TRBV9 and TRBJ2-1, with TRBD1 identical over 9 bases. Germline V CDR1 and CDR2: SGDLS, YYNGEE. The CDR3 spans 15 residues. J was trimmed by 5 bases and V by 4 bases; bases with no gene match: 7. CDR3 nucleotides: TGTGCCAGCAGCCTGGGACAGGGTTCGCACAATGAGCAGTTCTTC. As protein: CASSLGQGSHNEQFF. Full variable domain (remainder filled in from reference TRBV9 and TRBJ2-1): DSGVTQTPKHLITATGQRVTLRCSPRSGDLSVYWYQQSLDQGLQFLIQYYNGEERAKGNILERFSAQQFPDLHSELNLSSLELGDSALYFCASSLGQGSHNEQFFGPGTRLTVL.

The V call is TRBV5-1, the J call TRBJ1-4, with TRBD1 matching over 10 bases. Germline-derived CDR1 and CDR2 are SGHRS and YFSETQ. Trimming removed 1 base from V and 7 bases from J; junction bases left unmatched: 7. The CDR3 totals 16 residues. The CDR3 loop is CASSLLTGGGGEKLFF. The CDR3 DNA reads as TGCGCCAGCAGCTTGCTGACAGGGGGCGGGGGTGAAAAACTGTTTTTT.

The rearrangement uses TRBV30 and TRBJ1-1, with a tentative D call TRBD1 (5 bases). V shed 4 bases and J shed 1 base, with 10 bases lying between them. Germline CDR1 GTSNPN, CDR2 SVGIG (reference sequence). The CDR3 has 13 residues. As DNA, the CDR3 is TGTGCCTGGACAGGGCAAGCGAACACTGAAGCTTTCTTT. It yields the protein CAWTGQANTEAFF.

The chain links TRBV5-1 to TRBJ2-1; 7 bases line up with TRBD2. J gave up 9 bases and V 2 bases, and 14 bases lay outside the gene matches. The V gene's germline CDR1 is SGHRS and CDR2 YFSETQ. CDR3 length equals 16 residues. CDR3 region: CASSFPDGGSGGEQFF. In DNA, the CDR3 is TGCGCCAGCAGCTTCCCGGACGGCGGGAGTGGGGGTGAGCAGTTCTTC.